This TCR beta chain was recovered during a study of regulatory T cells in long-lasting Graves disease. Sample time point: persistent/refractory GD, antithyroid drugs over 5 years with positive TRAb. RNA isolated from PBMCs was used to make the TCR library. The patients were drawn from one endocrinology department in Xi'an, China. The CDR3 runs 15 residues. Trimming left V 10 bases short and J 7 bases short, with 23 bases between. CDR1 and CDR2 from the germline V gene are LNHDA and SQIVND (reference sequence). There are a few counts of this clonotype. Construction of TCR beta libraries relied on iRepertoire HTBI primers and on Arm-PCR targeting CDR3 regions. TCRdb reprocessed the multiplex PCR reads via MiXCR and lists one record per CDR3 protein. Of about 470,000 distinct CDR3 sequences in the sample, 20% to 25% are singletons; the top ten hold around 7%.

The sample consisted of peripheral blood mononuclear cells (PBMCs), taken when the disease was refractory, from a patient treated with antithyroid drugs. The TCR comes from a female donor with Graves disease. The chain combines TRBV19 with TRBJ1-5, with a weak D call TRBD1 (5 bases). The CDR3 loop is CATTIGRGQGQPQHF. The CDR3 bases are TGTGCCACCACGATCGGGAGGGGCCAAGGACAGCCCCAGCATTTT. Drawing the rest from reference TRBV19 and TRBJ1-5, the complete variable domain is DGGITQSPKYLFRKEGQNVTLSCEQNLNHDAMYWYRQDPGQGLRLIYYSQIVNDFQKGDIAEGYSVSREKKESFPLTVTSAQKNPTAFYLCATTIGRGQGQPQHFGDGTRLSIL.